This T cell receptor (beta chain) was observed in a study of T cell responses to AZD1222 COVID-19 vaccine. About the study: Pooling was applied to second doses at about 4 or about 12 weeks.

This CDR3 region has 16 residues. With V trimmed by 0 bases and J by 4 bases, 10 bases remained unmatched. Germline V gene sequence: CDR1 SGHNT, CDR2 YYREEE (reference sequence). TCRdb's copy holds only in-frame clones and misses some; the assay was immunoSEQ multiplex PCR. The top ten hold less than 3% of the sample, which has roughly 95,000 clones, over 75% seen once. Study outcomes and limitations: Along spike, vaccine-associated CD4 TCRs were found throughout, with dominance at 160-218 and 743-854. The study identified only 6 or 7 AZD1222 recipients as seropositive at baseline. Donors skewed white British and female; clonal diversity was possibly underestimated.

A note on this clone: Its cognate antigen is unknown.

The source material was peripheral blood, sampled on day 0 of AZD1222 vaccination. The V call is TRBV5-4, the J call TRBJ2-7, with 7 bases fitting TRBD2. The sequence was obtained from an adult in good health. The chain's CDR3 is CASSLARSSGLYEQYF. CDR3 DNA sequence: TGTGCCAGCAGCTTGGCCAGGTCTAGCGGATTATACGAGCAGTACTTC.